Below, one TCR beta chain is given with its context. Its specificity is not known. This entry comes from a study of T-cell memory formation after mild COVID-19. Study conclusions and caveats: Clones contracting day 15 to 85 were balanced CD4/CD8; later expanders leaned CD4+.

With 5 bases removed from V and 2 bases from J, the gap between germline ends came to 17 bases. Germline CDR1 PRHDT, CDR2 FYEKMQ (reference sequence). This CDR3 is built from 16 residues. TCRdb analysed the 5' RACE reads with MiXCR anew, one entry per CDR3 protein. The sample consists of about 270,000 distinct CDR3 sequences, 15% to 20% of them appearing once. The source material was PBMCs or a T cell subset sorted from them (not recorded which). The clonotype was recovered from a man in his late teens or twenties who had mild COVID-19 (a few samples of this study predate the infection). Cell type and time point are not known. The V gene is TRBV13, the J gene TRBJ2-3; TRBD1 or TRBD2 may be the D gene (6 bases each). In DNA, the CDR3 is TGTGCCAGCAGCCCTCCGCTGGGGGGCCACACAGATACGCAGTATTTT. This codes for CASSPPLGGHTDTQYF. The variable domain in full, completed from reference TRBV13 and TRBJ2-3, reads AAGVIQSPRHLIKEKRETATLKCYPIPRHDTVYWYQQGPGQDPQFLISFYEKMQSDKGSIPDRFSAQQFSDYHSELNMSSLELGDSALYFCASSPPLGGHTDTQYFGPGTRLTVL.